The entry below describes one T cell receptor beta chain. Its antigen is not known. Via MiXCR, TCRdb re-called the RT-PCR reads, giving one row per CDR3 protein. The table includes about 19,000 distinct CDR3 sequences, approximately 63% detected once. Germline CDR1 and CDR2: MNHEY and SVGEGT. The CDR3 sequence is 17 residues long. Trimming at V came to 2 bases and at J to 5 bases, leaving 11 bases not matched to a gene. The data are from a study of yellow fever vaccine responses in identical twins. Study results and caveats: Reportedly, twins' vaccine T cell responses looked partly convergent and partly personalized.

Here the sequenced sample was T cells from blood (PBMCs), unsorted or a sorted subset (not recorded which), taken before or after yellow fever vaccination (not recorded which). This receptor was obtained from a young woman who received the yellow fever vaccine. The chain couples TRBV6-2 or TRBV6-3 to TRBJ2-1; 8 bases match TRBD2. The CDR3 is CASSYPGLAGSNNEQFF. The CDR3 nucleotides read TGTGCCAGCAGTTACCCCGGGCTAGCGGGCTCTAACAATGAGCAGTTCTTC.